This T cell receptor (beta chain) was obtained from a study of blood T cells in healthy people across ages. For the second PCR, which ran for roughly 6 to 12 cycles, a sample-barcoded 5' primer and a J-beta primer mix were used. TCRdb reprocessed the 5' RACE reads via MiXCR and lists one record per CDR3 protein. Of about 1.7 million distinct CDR3 sequences in the sample, about 30% were seen once. Every donor provided roughly 10 milliliters of peripheral blood. This clonotype was observed at least ten times. This TCR came from a woman aged 30 to 39 in good health. The sequencing input was blood.

The CDR3 loop is CASSARLTDTQYF. As DNA, the CDR3 is TGTGCCAGCAGCGCCCGACTGACAGATACGCAGTATTTT. V usage is TRBV27 and J usage is TRBJ2-3, with D unresolved. This CDR3 is 13 amino acids long. CDR1 and CDR2 from the germline V gene are MNHEY and SMNVEV (reference sequence). V shed 6 bases and J shed 3 bases, with 10 bases lying between them.